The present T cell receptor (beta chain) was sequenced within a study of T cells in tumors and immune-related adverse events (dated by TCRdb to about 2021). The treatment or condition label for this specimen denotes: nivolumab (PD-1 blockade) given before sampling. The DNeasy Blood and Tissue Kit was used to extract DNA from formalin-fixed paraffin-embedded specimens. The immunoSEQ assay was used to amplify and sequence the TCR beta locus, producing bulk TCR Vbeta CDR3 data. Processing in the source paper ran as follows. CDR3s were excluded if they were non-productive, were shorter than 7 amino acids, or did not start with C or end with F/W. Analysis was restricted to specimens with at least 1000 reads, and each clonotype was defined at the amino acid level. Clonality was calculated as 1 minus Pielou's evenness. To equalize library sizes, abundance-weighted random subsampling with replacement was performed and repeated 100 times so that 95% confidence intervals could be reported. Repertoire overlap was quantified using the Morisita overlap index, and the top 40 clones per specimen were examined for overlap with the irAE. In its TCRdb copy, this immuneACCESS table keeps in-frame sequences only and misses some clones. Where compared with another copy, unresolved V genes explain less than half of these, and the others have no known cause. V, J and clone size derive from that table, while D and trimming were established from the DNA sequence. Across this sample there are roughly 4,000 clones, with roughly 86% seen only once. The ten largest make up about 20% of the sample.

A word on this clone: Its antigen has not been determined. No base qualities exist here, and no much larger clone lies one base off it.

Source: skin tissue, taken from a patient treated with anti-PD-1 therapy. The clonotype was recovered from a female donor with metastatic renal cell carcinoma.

CDR3 sequence: CASRKGRVGDSPLHF. The sequenced DNA is TGTGCCAGTAGAAAGGGCCGGGTTGGAGATTCACCCCTCCACTTT. The chain links TRBV19 with TRBJ1-6, with no confident D gene call. The germline ends are 17 bases apart after V is trimmed by 6 bases and J by 8 bases. The CDR1 and CDR2 encoded by the germline V gene (reference sequence) are LNHDA and SQIVND. Taken from cysteine to phenylalanine, the CDR3 has 15 residues. The only DNA kept is the CDR3, 45 bases in frame from the first base.